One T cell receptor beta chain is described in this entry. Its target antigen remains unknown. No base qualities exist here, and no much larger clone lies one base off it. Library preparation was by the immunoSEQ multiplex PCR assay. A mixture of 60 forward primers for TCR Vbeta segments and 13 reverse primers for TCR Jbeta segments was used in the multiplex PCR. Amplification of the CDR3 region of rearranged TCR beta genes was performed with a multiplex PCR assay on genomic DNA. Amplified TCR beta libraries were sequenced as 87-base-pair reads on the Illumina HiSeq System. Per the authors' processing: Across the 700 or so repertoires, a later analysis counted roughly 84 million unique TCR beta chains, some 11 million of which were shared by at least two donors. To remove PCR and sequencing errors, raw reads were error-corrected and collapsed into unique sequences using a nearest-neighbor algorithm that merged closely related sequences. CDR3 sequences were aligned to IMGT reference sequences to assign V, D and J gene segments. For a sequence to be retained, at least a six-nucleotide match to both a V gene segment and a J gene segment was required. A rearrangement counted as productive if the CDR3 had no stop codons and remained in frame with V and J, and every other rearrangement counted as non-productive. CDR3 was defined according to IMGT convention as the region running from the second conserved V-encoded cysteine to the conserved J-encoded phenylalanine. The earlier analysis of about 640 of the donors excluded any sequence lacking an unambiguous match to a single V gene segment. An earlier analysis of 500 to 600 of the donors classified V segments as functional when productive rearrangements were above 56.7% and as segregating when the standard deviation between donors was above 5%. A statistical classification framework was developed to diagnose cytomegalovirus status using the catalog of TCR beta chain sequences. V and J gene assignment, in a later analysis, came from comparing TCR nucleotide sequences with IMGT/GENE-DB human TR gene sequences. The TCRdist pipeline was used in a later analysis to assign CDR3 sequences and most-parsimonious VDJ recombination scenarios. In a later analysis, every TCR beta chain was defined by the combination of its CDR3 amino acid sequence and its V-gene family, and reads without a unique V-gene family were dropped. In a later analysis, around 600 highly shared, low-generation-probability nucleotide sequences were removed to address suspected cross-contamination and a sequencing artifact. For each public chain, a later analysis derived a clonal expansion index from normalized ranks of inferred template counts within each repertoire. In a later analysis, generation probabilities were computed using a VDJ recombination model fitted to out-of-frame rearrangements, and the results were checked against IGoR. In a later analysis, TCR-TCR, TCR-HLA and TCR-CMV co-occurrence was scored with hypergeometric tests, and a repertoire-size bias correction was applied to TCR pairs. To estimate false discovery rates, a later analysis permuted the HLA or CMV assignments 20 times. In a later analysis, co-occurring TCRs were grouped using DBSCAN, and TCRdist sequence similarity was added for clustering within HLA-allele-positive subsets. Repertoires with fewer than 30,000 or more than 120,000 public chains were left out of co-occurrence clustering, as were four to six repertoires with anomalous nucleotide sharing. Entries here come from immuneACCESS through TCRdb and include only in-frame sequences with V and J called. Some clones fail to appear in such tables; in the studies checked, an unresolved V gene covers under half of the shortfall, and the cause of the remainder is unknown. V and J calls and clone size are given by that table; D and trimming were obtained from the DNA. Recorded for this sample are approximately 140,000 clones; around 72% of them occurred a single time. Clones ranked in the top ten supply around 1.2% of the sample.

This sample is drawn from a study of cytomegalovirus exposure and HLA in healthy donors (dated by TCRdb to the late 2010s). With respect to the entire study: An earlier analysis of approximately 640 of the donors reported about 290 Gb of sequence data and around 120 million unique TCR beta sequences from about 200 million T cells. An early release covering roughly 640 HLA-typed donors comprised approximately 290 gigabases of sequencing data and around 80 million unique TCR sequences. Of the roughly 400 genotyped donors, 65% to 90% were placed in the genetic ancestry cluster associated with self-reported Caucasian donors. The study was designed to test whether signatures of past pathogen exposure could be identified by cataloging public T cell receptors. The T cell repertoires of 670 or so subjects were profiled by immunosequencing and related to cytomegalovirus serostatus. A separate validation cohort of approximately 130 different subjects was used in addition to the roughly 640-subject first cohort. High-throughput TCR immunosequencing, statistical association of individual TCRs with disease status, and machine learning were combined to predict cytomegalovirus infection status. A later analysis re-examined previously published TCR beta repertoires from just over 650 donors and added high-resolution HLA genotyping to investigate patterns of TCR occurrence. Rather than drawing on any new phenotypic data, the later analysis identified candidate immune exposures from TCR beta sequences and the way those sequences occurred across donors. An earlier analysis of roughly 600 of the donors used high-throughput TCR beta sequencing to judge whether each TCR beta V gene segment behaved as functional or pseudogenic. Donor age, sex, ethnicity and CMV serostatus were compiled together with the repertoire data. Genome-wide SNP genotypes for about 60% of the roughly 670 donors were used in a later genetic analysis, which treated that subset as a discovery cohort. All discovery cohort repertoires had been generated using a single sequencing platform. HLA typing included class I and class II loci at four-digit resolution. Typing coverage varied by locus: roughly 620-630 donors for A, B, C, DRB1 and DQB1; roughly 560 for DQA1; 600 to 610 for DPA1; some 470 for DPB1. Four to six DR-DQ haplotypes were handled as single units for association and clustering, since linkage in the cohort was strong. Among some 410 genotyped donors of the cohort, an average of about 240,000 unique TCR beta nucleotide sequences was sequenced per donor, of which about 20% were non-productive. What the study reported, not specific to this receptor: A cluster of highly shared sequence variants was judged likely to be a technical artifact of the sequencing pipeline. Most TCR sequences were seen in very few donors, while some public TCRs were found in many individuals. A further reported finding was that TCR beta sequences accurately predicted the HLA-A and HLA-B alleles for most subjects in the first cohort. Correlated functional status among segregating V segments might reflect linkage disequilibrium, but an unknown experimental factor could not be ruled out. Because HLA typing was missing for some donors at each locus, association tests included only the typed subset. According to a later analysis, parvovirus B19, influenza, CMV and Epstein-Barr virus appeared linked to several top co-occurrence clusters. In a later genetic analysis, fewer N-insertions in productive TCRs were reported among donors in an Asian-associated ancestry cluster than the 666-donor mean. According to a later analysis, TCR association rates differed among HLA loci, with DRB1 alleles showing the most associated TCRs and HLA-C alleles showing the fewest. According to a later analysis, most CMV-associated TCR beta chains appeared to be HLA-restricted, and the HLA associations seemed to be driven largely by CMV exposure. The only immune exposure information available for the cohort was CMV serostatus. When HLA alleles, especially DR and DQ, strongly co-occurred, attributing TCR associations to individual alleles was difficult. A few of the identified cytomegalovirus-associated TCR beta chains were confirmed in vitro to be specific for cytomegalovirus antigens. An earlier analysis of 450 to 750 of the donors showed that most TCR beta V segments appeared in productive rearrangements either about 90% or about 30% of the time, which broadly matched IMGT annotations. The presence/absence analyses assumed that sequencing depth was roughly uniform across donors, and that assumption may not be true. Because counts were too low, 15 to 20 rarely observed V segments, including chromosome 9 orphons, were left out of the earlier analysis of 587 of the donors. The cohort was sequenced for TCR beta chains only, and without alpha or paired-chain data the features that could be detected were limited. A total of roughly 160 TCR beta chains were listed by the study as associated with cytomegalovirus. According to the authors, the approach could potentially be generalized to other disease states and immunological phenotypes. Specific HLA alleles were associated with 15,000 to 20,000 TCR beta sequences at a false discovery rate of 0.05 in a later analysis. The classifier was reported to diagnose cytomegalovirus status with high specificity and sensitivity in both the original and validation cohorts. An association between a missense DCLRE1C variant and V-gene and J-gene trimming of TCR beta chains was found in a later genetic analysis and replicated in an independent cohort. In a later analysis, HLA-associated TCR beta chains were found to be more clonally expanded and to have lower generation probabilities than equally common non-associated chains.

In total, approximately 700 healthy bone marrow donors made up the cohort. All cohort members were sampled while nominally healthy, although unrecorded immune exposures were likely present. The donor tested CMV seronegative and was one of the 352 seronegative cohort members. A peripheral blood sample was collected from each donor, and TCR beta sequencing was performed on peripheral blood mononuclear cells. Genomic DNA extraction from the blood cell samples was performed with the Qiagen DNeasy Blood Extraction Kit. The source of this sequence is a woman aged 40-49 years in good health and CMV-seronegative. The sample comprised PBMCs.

Here is the DNA: TGTGCCAGCAGCTTGATGACAGCAACTAATGAAAAACTGTTTTTT. Its protein is CASSLMTATNEKLFF. Recombination linked TRBV7-9 to TRBJ1-4, and TRBD1 may be the D gene, going by 5 matching bases. A distance of 8 bases separates the germline ends of V and J, which lose 3 bases and 0 bases respectively. CDR1 and CDR2, looked up from the germline V gene (reference sequence), are SEHNR and FQNEAQ. Counted from cysteine to phenylalanine, this CDR3 has 15 amino acids. Only the CDR3 DNA is retained, 45 bases long and in frame from the first base.